These 2 T cell receptor beta chains share one sample of origin, sequenced in a study of blood T cell repertoires in COVID-19. Repertoires were generated with immunoSEQ multiplex PCR, while TCRdb's copy carries only in-frame clones and drops some. The table has over 95,000 clones, 85% seen once. Sequenced material: peripheral blood. Receptor source: a man aged 35 to 55 with acute or convalescent COVID-19.

J is TRBJ2-7 and V is TRBV12-3 or TRBV12-4; D perhaps matches TRBD2 (5 bases). The CDR3 spans 13 residues. Trimming took off 3 bases at V and 6 bases at J, with 12 bases between the two ends. The CDR3 nucleotides are TGTGCCAGCAGTTTGGTCTCCGGAGGCGAGCAGTACTTC. This sequence encodes CASSLVSGGEQYF.

The chain employs TRBV2 and TRBJ1-3; 7 nucleotides align to TRBD1. CDR3 length equals 15 residues. The germline gives CDR1 SNHLY, CDR2 FYNNEI. Germline trimming cut 4 bases from V and 0 bases from J; bases unmatched to any gene: 3. This chain's CDR3 is CASSVNRGSGNTIYF. The CDR3 bases are TGTGCCAGCAGTGTGAACAGGGGCTCTGGAAACACCATATATTTT. Full variable domain (rest looked up from reference TRBV2 and TRBJ1-3): EPEVTQTPSHQVTQMGQEVILRCVPISNHLYFYWYRQILGQKVEFLVSFYNNEISEKSEIFDDQFSVERPDGSNFTLKIRSTKLEDSAMYFCASSVNRGSGNTIYFGEGSWLTVV.